This T cell receptor (beta chain) is drawn from a study of control samples from healthy donors and cancer patients. This CDR3 contains 17 residues. V dropped 2 bases and J dropped 6; count of bases not matched to a gene: 15. Germline lookup yields CDR1 MNHEY and CDR2 SVGEGT. Assay used: immunoSEQ multiplex PCR; TCRdb lists only in-frame clones, some missing. The top ten hold about 4% of the sample, which has some 130,000 clones, approximately 95% seen once. Material: blood. The clonotype was recovered from a man aged 30 to 45 in good health. The genes are TRBV6-2 or TRBV6-3 and TRBJ2-5; 7 positions agree with TRBD1. CDR3 DNA sequence: TGTGCCAGCAGTTACGACAGGGTTGATCTTACCGGAAAGACCCAGTACTTC. It yields the protein CASSYDRVDLTGKTQYF.